The 22 T cell receptor beta chains below all came from one sample that was sequenced in a study of T-cell memory formation after mild COVID-19. TCRdb independently ran MiXCR on the 5' RACE reads; one entry per CDR3 protein. The sample lists about 310,000 distinct CDR3 sequences; around a sixth were seen once. The source material was PBMCs or a T cell subset sorted from them (not recorded which). The source of these receptors is a man aged 18 to 29 who had mild COVID-19 (a few samples of this study predate the infection). Cell type and time point are not known.

The V call is TRBV7-9, the J call TRBJ2-3, with 16 bases lining up with TRBD2. CDR3 length equals 16 residues. J was trimmed by 6 bases and V by 3 bases; bases with no gene match: 3. In germline, CDR1 is SEHNR, CDR2 FQNEAQ (reference sequence). CDR3 in amino acids: CASSFGTSGGVDTQYF. CDR3 DNA: TGTGCCAGCAGCTTCGGGACTAGCGGGGGGGTTGATACGCAGTATTTT. The whole variable domain, filled in from reference TRBV7-9 and TRBJ2-3, reads DTGVSQNPRHKITKRGQNVTFRCDPISEHNRLYWYRQTLGQGPEFLTYFQNEAQLEKSRLLSDRFSAERPKGSFSTLEIQRTEQGDSAMYLCASSFGTSGGVDTQYFGPGTRLTVL.

In its sample, this clonotype was seen many times. V gene TRBV5-1 combines with J gene TRBJ1-4; D is ambiguous. The CDR3 contains 13 residues. V lost 4 bases, J lost 8 bases, and 12 bases lay in between. Germline loops: CDR1 SGHRS, CDR2 YFSETQ. In DNA, the CDR3 is TGCGCCAGCAGCCCAAGGACGGACGAAAAACTGTTTTTT. It translates to CASSPRTDEKLFF.

This clonotype was recorded a few times. The chain links TRBV4-3 to TRBJ1-4, with a tentative D call TRBD1 (5 bases). V shed 0 bases and J shed 13 bases, with 9 bases lying between them. The CDR3 loop spans 12 amino acids. CDR1 and CDR2 from the germline V gene are LGHNA and YSLEER. CDR3 loop: CASSQDWGVLFF. The CDR3 region has the DNA TGCGCCAGCAGCCAAGACTGGGGGGTACTGTTTTTT.

The chain employs TRBV28 and TRBJ2-2; D is undetermined. Germline CDR1 reads MDHEN; CDR2 reads SYDVKM. Trimming removed 6 bases at V and 6 bases at J, with 11 bases between. The CDR3 extends over 13 amino acids. CDR3 nucleotide sequence: TGTGCCAGCAGAGCTGACGTGGCCGGGGAGCTGTTTTTT. Protein: CASRADVAGELFF. Filled out from reference TRBV28 and TRBJ2-2, the complete variable domain reads DVKVTQSSRYLVKRTGEKVFLECVQDMDHENMFWYRQDPGLGLRLIYFSYDVKMKEKGDIPEGYSVSREKKERFSLILESASTNQTSMYLCASRADVAGELFFGEGSRLTVL.

This clonotype has ten or more counts. V and J are TRBV7-6 and TRBJ2-1; TRBD2 agrees at 10 bases. The CDR3 runs 16 residues. V lost 2 bases to trimming and J lost 10 bases; unmatched junction nucleotides: 11. Germline values: CDR1 SGHVS, CDR2 FNYEAQ. CDR3 DNA: TGTGCCAGCAGCTTACTACCAGCGGGGGGGCCACGGGAGCAGTTCTTC. It translates to CASSLLPAGGPREQFF.

This clonotype turned up a few times. The CDR3 spells CAISESQGNHGYTF. CDR3 coding DNA: TGTGCCATCAGTGAGTCTCAGGGGAACCATGGCTACACCTTC. The chain carries TRBV10-3 and TRBJ1-2; a weak D match, TRBD1 (6 bases). V lost 0 bases to trimming and J lost 6 bases, with 11 bases between them. The CDR3 contains 14 residues. Germline V gives CDR1 ENHRY, CDR2 SYGVKD.

Many counts were recorded for this clonotype. The V and J genes are TRBV12-3 or TRBV12-4 and TRBJ2-1; 12 bases fit TRBD2. The V and J ends lost 5 bases and 8 bases, in that order; junction bases with no gene match: 7. This CDR3 region has 15 residues. The DNA for the CDR3 is TGTGCCAGCAGTCGACCTAGCGGGGGGGCCCATGAGCAGTTCTTC. This sequence encodes CASSRPSGGAHEQFF.

CDR3 bases: TGTGCCAGCAGCTTATCCACCCTGGGCTACACCTTC. Encoded protein: CASSLSTLGYTF. The chain employs TRBV11-2 and TRBJ1-2; D is undetermined. Germline V lookup: CDR1 SGHAT, CDR2 FQNNGV. The CDR3 is made up of 12 amino acids. Trimming cost V 2 bases and J 8 bases, with 9 bases left between them.

The rearrangement uses TRBV7-2 and TRBJ2-3, with D tentatively TRBD1 (6 bases). Looked up from germline, CDR1 is SGHTA and CDR2 is FQGNSA. The CDR3 runs to 14 residues. V was clipped by 3 bases and J by 2 bases, with 9 bases between them. The CDR3 region has the DNA TGTGCCAGCAGCTTTGGGGGCACCACAGATACGCAGTATTTT. Protein sequence: CASSFGGTTDTQYF.

This clonotype was counted a few times. This chain links TRBV28 with TRBJ1-2, with D possibly TRBD1 on 5 matching bases. Germline CDR1 is MDHEN and CDR2 is SYDVKM. V gave up 6 bases and J gave up 4 bases, with 12 bases separating them. CDR3 length: 13 residues. The DNA for the CDR3 is TGTGCCAGCAGCCCGGCAGGGTTCTATGGCTACACCTTC. The encoded protein is CASSPAGFYGYTF.

This clonotype was recorded many times. The chain carries TRBV5-1 and TRBJ1-1; 10 nucleotides align to TRBD1. There are 15 residues in the CDR3. V shed 2 bases and J 5 bases; nucleotides not matched to a gene: 6. CDR1 and CDR2 (germline): SGHRS, YFSETQ. CDR3 protein: CASSLSPGQGTEAFF. The CDR3, as DNA: TGCGCCAGCAGCTTATCACCGGGACAGGGGACTGAAGCTTTCTTT.

The gene calls are TRBV7-2 and TRBJ2-7, with D perhaps TRBD2 (6 bases). The germline CDR1 and CDR2 sequences are SGHTA and FQGNSA. V lost 5 bases, J lost 9 bases, and 14 bases lay in between. The CDR3 consists of 12 residues. DNA for the CDR3: TGTGCCAGCAGCATGAGCGGGCCGACGCAGTACTTC. Translating it yields CASSMSGPTQYF.

V and J are TRBV7-9 and TRBJ1-4; D may be TRBD1 (5 bases). The CDR3 is 15 residues long. Trimming shortened V by 5 bases and J by 2 bases, and 12 bases separated the two germline ends. Germline-derived CDR1 and CDR2 are SEHNR and FQNEAQ (reference sequence). CDR3 in DNA: TGTGCCAGCAGCCGGGACTGGCTTACTAATGAAAAACTGTTTTTT. Translation: CASSRDWLTNEKLFF.

This chain connects TRBV6-1 to TRBJ2-1, with 12 bases that match TRBD1. The CDR3 is made up of 14 amino acids. Germline values: CDR1 MNHNS, CDR2 SASEGT. Losses at the gene ends were 5 bases for V and 8 bases for J; bases not matched to a gene: 4. CDR3: CASSRDRGLDEQFF. CDR3 nucleotide sequence: TGTGCCAGCAGTAGGGACAGGGGGCTCGATGAGCAGTTCTTC.

The V and J genes are TRBV4-3 and TRBJ1-3; unclear D gene. V lost 0 bases and J lost 2, with 5 bases in between. The CDR3 has 14 amino acids. Germline lookup yields CDR1 LGHNA and CDR2 YSLEER. This CDR3 reads CASSQDRTGNTIYF. CDR3 DNA sequence: TGCGCCAGCAGCCAAGATCGGACTGGAAACACCATATATTTT.

The rearrangement joins TRBV5-1 to TRBJ2-7; 7 positions agree with TRBD1. The CDR3 spans 12 residues. After removal of 0 bases from V and 6 bases from J, the junction contained 0 bases not matched to a gene. Germline CDR1 SGHRS, CDR2 YFSETQ. The CDR3 bases are TGCGCCAGCAGCTTGGACAGGGGCGAGCAGTACGTC. It encodes CASSLDRGEQYV.

This clonotype showed up many times. The genes are TRBV7-6 and TRBJ2-7, with 14 nucleotides matching TRBD2. V lost 2 bases to trimming and J lost 7 bases; unmatched junction nucleotides: 4. The germline V gene encodes CDR1 SGHVS and CDR2 FNYEAQ. The CDR3 loop spans 15 amino acids. CDR3 loop: CASSLWTSGGLEQYF. CDR3 nucleotide sequence: TGTGCCAGCAGCTTATGGACTAGCGGGGGGCTGGAGCAGTACTTC.

The chain uses TRBV20-1 and TRBJ1-2; D ambiguous. Trimming removed 4 bases at V and 3 bases at J, with 9 bases between. Per germline, CDR1 DFQATT and CDR2 SNEGSKA (reference sequence). The CDR3 covers 12 residues. CDR3 sequence: CSAIPEDYGYTF. In DNA, the CDR3 is TGCAGTGCTATTCCCGAGGACTATGGCTACACCTTC.

This chain links TRBV5-1 with TRBJ2-1, with 7 bases identical to TRBD1. The CDR3 length is 14 residues. V gave up 2 bases and J gave up 6 bases; unmatched junction bases: 5. Germline V gene sequence: CDR1 SGHRS, CDR2 YFSETQ. CDR3 protein: CASSLRQGINEQFF. The CDR3 DNA is TGCGCCAGCAGCTTAAGACAGGGTATCAATGAGCAGTTCTTC. Supplemented by reference TRBV5-1 and TRBJ2-1, the full variable domain reads KAGVTQTPRYLIKTRGQQVTLSCSPISGHRSVSWYQQTPGQGLQFLFEYFSETQRNKGNFPGRFSGRQFSNSRSEMNVSTLELGDSALYLCASSLRQGINEQFFGPGTRLTVL.

This clonotype was counted a few times. The chain recombines TRBV30 with TRBJ2-1, with D hard to call. Germline lookup yields CDR1 GTSNPN and CDR2 SVGIG (reference sequence). CDR3 size: 13 residues. V gave up 1 base and J gave up 9 bases, with 13 bases separating them. The CDR3 sequence is CAWSASYKGEQFF. Written as DNA, the CDR3 is TGTGCCTGGAGTGCCTCGTATAAGGGTGAGCAGTTCTTC.

V usage is TRBV7-2 and J usage is TRBJ2-4, with D hard to call. Trimming took off 5 bases at V and 3 bases at J, with 11 bases between the two ends. The CDR3 consists of 14 residues. Germline lookup yields CDR1 SGHTA and CDR2 FQGNSA. This chain's CDR3 is CASSPVGGKNIQYF. The CDR3 DNA reads as TGTGCCAGCAGCCCAGTGGGCGGCAAAAACATTCAGTACTTC.

The chain combines TRBV7-2 with TRBJ2-3; 12 bases align to TRBD1. Germline CDR1 reads SGHTA; CDR2 reads FQGNSA. This CDR3 spans 19 amino acids. The J segment lost 4 bases and the V segment lost 2 bases, leaving 13 bases of the junction unmatched. The CDR3 nucleotides are TGTGCCAGCAGCTTACGGCACCCGGGACAGGGGGCTGGGGCAGATACGCAGTATTTT. Residues: CASSLRHPGQGAGADTQYF.